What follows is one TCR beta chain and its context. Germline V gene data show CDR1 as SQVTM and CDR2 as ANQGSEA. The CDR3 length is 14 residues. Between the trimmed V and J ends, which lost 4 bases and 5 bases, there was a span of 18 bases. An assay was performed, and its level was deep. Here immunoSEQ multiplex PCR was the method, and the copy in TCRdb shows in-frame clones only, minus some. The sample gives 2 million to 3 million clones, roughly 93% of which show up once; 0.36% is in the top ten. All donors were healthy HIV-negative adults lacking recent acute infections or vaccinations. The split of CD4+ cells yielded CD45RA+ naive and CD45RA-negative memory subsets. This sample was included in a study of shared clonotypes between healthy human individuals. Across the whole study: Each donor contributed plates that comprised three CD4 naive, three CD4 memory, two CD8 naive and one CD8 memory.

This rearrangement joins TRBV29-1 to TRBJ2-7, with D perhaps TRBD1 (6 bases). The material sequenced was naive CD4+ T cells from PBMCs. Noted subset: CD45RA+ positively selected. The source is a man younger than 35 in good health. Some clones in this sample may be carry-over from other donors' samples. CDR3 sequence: CSVGPRQAFDEQYF. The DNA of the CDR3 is TGCAGCGTTGGTCCTAGACAGGCTTTTGACGAGCAGTACTTC.